The 27 T cell receptor beta chains given below trace back to one sample, sequenced in a study of T cell repertoires in aging, cancer and after chemotherapy. Multiplex touch-down PCR with TRB-A/B primers amplified rearranged V-D-J TRB sequences. TCRdb analysed the multiplex PCR reads with MiXCR anew, one entry per CDR3 protein. The sample includes about 9,200 distinct CDR3 sequences, 35% to 50% of them seen just once. Amplification of TCR beta used genomic DNA extracted from peripheral blood. Sequenced input: blood. These receptors were obtained from a human donor in good health.

The rearrangement uses TRBV20-1 and TRBJ2-3, with D tentatively TRBD2 (5 bases). This CDR3 comprises 14 residues. Germline V lookup: CDR1 DFQATT, CDR2 SNEGSKA (reference sequence). V lost 1 base, J lost 0 bases, and 8 bases lay in between. The CDR3 is CSARAGYSTDTQYF. CDR3 bases: TGCAGTGCTAGAGCGGGATACAGCACAGATACGCAGTATTTT.

This chain joins TRBV18 and TRBJ1-1, with D maybe TRBD1 (5 bases). V dropped 3 bases and J dropped 5 bases, with 13 bases sitting between them. The CDR3 sequence is 14 residues long. CDR1 KGHSH and CDR2 LQKENI come from the germline V gene. The CDR3 DNA reads TGTGCCAGCTCACCGTCCGGGGGAGGAACTGAAGCTTTCTTT. The encoded protein is CASSPSGGGTEAFF.

The V and J genes are TRBV19 and TRBJ2-1; D gene ambiguous. The length of the CDR3 is 12 residues. Germline V lookup: CDR1 LNHDA, CDR2 SQIVND (reference sequence). Trimming left V 9 bases short and J 7 bases short, with 13 bases between. The CDR3 spells CASSFGANEQFF. The CDR3 DNA is TGTGCCAGCAGTTTTGGTGCGAATGAGCAGTTCTTC.

V and J are TRBV20-1 and TRBJ2-7; D is undetermined. With 3 bases removed from V and 0 bases from J, the gap between germline ends came to 15 bases. The CDR3 length is 15 residues. Germline loops: CDR1 DFQATT, CDR2 SNEGSKA (reference sequence). The DNA for the CDR3 is TGCAGTGCTAGTTTGTCGGAAGGCGTCTCCTACGAGCAGTACTTC. This sequence encodes CSASLSEGVSYEQYF.

This clonotype showed up just a few times. The genes are TRBV13 and TRBJ2-3, with 11 bases identical to TRBD2. The V and J ends lost 2 bases and 2 bases, in that order; junction bases with no gene match: 6. The CDR3 spans 17 residues. Germline-derived CDR1 and CDR2 are PRHDT and FYEKMQ (reference sequence). DNA for the CDR3: TGTGCCAGCAGCTTACGACCTAGCGGGAGGTCCACAGATACGCAGTATTTT. Translation gives CASSLRPSGRSTDTQYF.

This clonotype came up a few times. This chain connects TRBV12-3 or TRBV12-4 to TRBJ2-5, with a possible D match to TRBD2 (5 bases). The CDR3 runs to 16 residues. The V gene lost 1 base and the J gene lost 5 bases, with 17 bases spanning the gap. The CDR3 DNA follows: TGTGCCAGCAGTTTAGGGGGAGTGGGATATGTCGAGACCCAGTACTTC. This encodes CASSLGGVGYVETQYF.

The V call is TRBV29-1, the J call TRBJ1-3, with D tentatively TRBD1 (5 bases). Trimming cost V 3 bases and J 0 bases, with 12 bases left between them. The CDR3 extends over 15 amino acids. Germline loops: CDR1 SQVTM, CDR2 ANQGSEA. The CDR3, as DNA: TGCAGCGTTGATGTAGGGACTTCCTCTGGAAACACCATATATTTT. It translates to CSVDVGTSSGNTIYF.

The chain links TRBV11-3 to TRBJ2-3; TRBD1 is a possible D gene (8 bases). The CDR3 runs 15 residues. The V end lost 5 bases, the J end lost 4 bases, and 16 bases lay between the germline ends. Germline V gene sequence: CDR1 SGHNT, CDR2 YENEEA. The CDR3 reads CASSPWTGRADTQYF. The CDR3 nucleotides are TGTGCCAGCAGCCCCTGGACAGGGAGGGCAGATACGCAGTATTTT.

This chain joins TRBV19 and TRBJ1-2; the D gene is possibly TRBD1 (5 bases). The CDR3 extends over 15 amino acids. Germline CDR1 reads LNHDA; CDR2 reads SQIVND (reference sequence). Between the trimmed V and J ends, which lost 3 bases and 3 bases, there was a span of 14 bases. The CDR3 bases are TGTGCCAGTAGTATCCCCACAGGTCTCGACTATGGCTACACCTTC. This codes for CASSIPTGLDYGYTF.

This rearrangement joins TRBV15 to TRBJ1-3; 7 nucleotides agree with TRBD1. The CDR3 sequence is 17 residues long. V gave up 0 bases and J gave up 4 bases; unmatched junction bases: 9. Looked up from germline, CDR1 is LNHNV and CDR2 is YYDKDF (reference sequence). The CDR3 DNA sequence: TGTGCCACCAGCAGAGACCGGCTGACAGGGACCGGAAACACCATATATTTT. It specifies CATSRDRLTGTGNTIYF.

The V gene is TRBV12-3 or TRBV12-4, the J gene TRBJ1-5, with TRBD1 as a possible D gene (5 bases). This CDR3 has 17 residues. Trimming left V 6 bases short and J 0 bases short, with 18 bases between. CDR3: CASRRQSGSNSNQPQHF. Written as DNA, the CDR3 is TGTGCCAGCAGGCGTCAGTCAGGGTCTAATAGCAATCAGCCCCAGCATTTT.

There are a few counts of this clonotype. The V call is TRBV29-1, the J call TRBJ2-1; maybe TRBD2 (5 bases). This CDR3 region has 13 residues. Germline CDR1 SQVTM, CDR2 ANQGSEA. The germline V and J ends were trimmed by 5 bases and 2 bases, with 10 bases remaining between them. In nucleotides, the CDR3 is TGCAGCGTTTGGCGGGTCGCCTACAATGAGCAGTTCTTC. It is translated as CSVWRVAYNEQFF.

This clonotype came up a few times. The rearrangement links TRBV12-3 or TRBV12-4 to TRBJ2-3, with D unresolved. V lost 7 bases and J 0 bases, leaving 14 bases between the germline ends. The CDR3 extends over 15 amino acids. The chain's CDR3 is CASKDRSSSTDTQYF. The CDR3 nucleotides read TGTGCCAGCAAGGATAGGAGTTCGAGCACAGATACGCAGTATTTT.

J is TRBJ1-1 and V is TRBV29-1, with a tentative D call TRBD1 (6 bases). Trimming stripped 6 bases from V and 7 bases from J, with 9 bases between. The CDR3 runs 10 residues. Germline CDR1 is SQVTM and CDR2 is ANQGSEA. The CDR3 loop reads CSVGHNEAFF. The DNA of the CDR3 is TGCAGCGTGGGACACAATGAAGCTTTCTTT.

The chain combines TRBV5-4 with TRBJ2-7; 13 bases line up with TRBD2. This CDR3 comprises 18 residues. V was clipped by 4 bases and J by 2 bases; unmatched bases: 12. Germline V CDR1 and CDR2: SGHNT, YYREEE (reference sequence). DNA of the CDR3: TGTGCCAGCAGCCGGCAGCGGACTAGCGGGGGCTGGGCCTACGAGCAGTACTTC. Protein sequence: CASSRQRTSGGWAYEQYF.

The chain has TRBV18 and TRBJ1-2; TRBD1 matches at 8 bases. After removal of 1 base from V and 6 bases from J, the junction contained 4 bases not matched to a gene. Per the germline V gene, CDR1 is KGHSH and CDR2 is LQKENI. This CDR3 spans 14 amino acids. CDR3 sequence: CASSPLETGDGYTF. CDR3 DNA: TGTGCCAGCTCACCACTTGAGACAGGGGATGGCTACACCTTC.

By share, this clonotype ranks as medium-sized (0.01 to 0.1%). The chain couples TRBV6-6 to TRBJ1-6; D unresolved. CDR3 size: 12 residues. Trimming took 0 bases from V and 15 from J, leaving 9 bases between them. CDR1 and CDR2 (germline): MNHNY, SVGAGI (reference sequence). The CDR3 sequence is CASSYSPSGLHF. The CDR3 DNA reads as TGTGCCAGCAGTTACTCGCCTTCAGGCCTCCACTTT.

The rearrangement joins TRBV29-1 to TRBJ1-1; no reliable D call. V was trimmed by 6 bases and J by 8 bases, leaving 10 bases between them. The CDR3 covers 10 residues. CDR1 and CDR2 (germline): SQVTM, ANQGSEA. This chain's CDR3 is CSVTGAEAFF. CDR3 DNA: TGCAGCGTCACCGGAGCAGAAGCTTTCTTT.

The chain uses TRBV27 and TRBJ1-5, with D uncertain. Germline loops: CDR1 MNHEY, CDR2 SMNVEV (reference sequence). The CDR3 runs to 14 residues. Trimming shortened V by 3 bases and J by 9 bases, and 15 bases separated the two germline ends. The CDR3 DNA is TGTGCCAGCAGTTTTGGTGCGTCGAGTGGGCCCCAGCATTTT. This sequence encodes CASSFGASSGPQHF.

CDR3 residues: CASTPAGQGWHEQFF. As DNA, the CDR3 is TGTGCCAGCACCCCCGCGGGGCAGGGTTGGCATGAGCAGTTCTTC. This chain uses TRBV11-3 with TRBJ2-1, with D maybe TRBD2 (6 bases). The V end lost 7 bases, the J end lost 8 bases, and 21 bases lay between the germline ends. The CDR3 is 15 residues long. Germline V gene data show CDR1 as SGHNT and CDR2 as YENEEA.

This clonotype was counted between two and nine times. The chain links TRBV12-5 to TRBJ1-1; D remains ambiguous. Germline lookup yields CDR1 LGHNT and CDR2 FRNRAP. The CDR3 is 13 residues long. V shed 7 bases and J shed 1 base, with 10 bases lying between them. The CDR3 DNA follows: TGTGCTAGTGCCACACCGGCGAACACTGAAGCTTTCTTT. It codes for CASATPANTEAFF.

The chain has TRBV7-6 and TRBJ2-1; D unresolved. The CDR3 is 13 residues long. The V and J ends lost 4 bases and 5 bases respectively, with 9 bases between them. The V gene's germline CDR1 is SGHVS and CDR2 FNYEAQ. The CDR3 DNA follows: TGTGCCAGCAGCTCGGAGTTAGACAATGAGCAGTTCTTC. Amino acid sequence: CASSSELDNEQFF.

This clonotype was counted a few times. This chain joins TRBV19 and TRBJ1-1; no definite D call. V was pared by 3 bases and J by 7 bases, with 27 bases between. From germline, CDR1 is LNHDA and CDR2 SQIVND (reference sequence). This CDR3 region has 18 residues. The CDR3 spells CASSINPRFGSPSLEAFF. As DNA, the CDR3 is TGTGCCAGTAGTATCAACCCCAGATTTGGGTCCCCATCCCTTGAAGCTTTCTTT.

The rearrangement links TRBV29-1 to TRBJ1-2; TRBD1 might be the D (5 bases). The CDR3 runs 11 residues. V gave up 0 bases and J gave up 8 bases, with 7 bases separating them. Germline assignment: CDR1 SQVTM and CDR2 ANQGSEA. The CDR3 sequence: CSVEDRQGYTF. The CDR3 DNA reads as TGCAGCGTTGAAGATAGACAGGGCTACACCTTC. Full variable domain (remainder filled in from reference TRBV29-1 and TRBJ1-2): SAVISQKPSRDICQRGTSLTIQCQVDSQVTMMFWYRQQPGQSLTLIATANQGSEATYESGFVIDKFPISRPNLTFSTLTVSNMSPEDSSIYLCSVEDRQGYTFGSGTRLTVV.

The chain has TRBV15 and TRBJ2-1, with TRBD2 matching 7 bases. CDR3 length equals 16 residues. J lost 8 bases, V lost 5 bases, and 15 bases had no gene match. The germline CDR1 and CDR2 sequences are LNHNV and YYDKDF (reference sequence). CDR3: CATSLGVAGEVYEQFF. In DNA, the CDR3 is TGTGCCACCAGCCTAGGGGTGGCGGGGGAGGTCTATGAGCAGTTCTTC.

As regards this clonotype: A read error may account for a junction end that differs from germline. J is TRBJ2-7 and V is TRBV12-3 or TRBV12-4, with TRBD1 identical over 9 bases. This CDR3 is 16 amino acids long. In DNA form, the CDR3 reads TGTGCCAGCGGGACAGGGTCTCCGAGACAGGGCCCCGTGGCCCTATTC. It encodes CASGTGSPRQGPVALF.

The V call is TRBV27, the J call TRBJ1-1; no reliable D call. Germline V lookup: CDR1 MNHEY, CDR2 SMNVEV (reference sequence). Trimming stripped 4 bases from V and 1 base from J, with 7 bases between. The CDR3 consists of 13 residues. The CDR3 loop reads CASSWATNTEAFF. The CDR3 DNA reads as TGTGCCAGCAGTTGGGCAACGAACACTGAAGCTTTCTTT.